The present entry profiles one T cell receptor (beta chain) with its context. Its antigen remains unidentified. Sample treatment: roughly 19 received Ad26.COV2.S at low or high dose, single or two shots; 5 received placebo; per-sample allocation not given. Sampling occurred on day 63 after the first vaccine or placebo injection. In germline, CDR1 is LGHDT, CDR2 YNNKEL (reference sequence). There are 14 residues in the CDR3. V gave up 3 bases and J gave up 5 bases, with 13 bases separating them. The data were obtained in a study of Ad26.COV2.S vaccination and SARS-CoV-2 variants. The method was immunoSEQ multiplex PCR; TCRdb's version includes in-frame clones alone and lacks a portion of them. The sample yields roughly 500,000 clones, roughly 87% seen once. Study-wide results and limits: Total responses of T cells may have been underestimated by the analyses of TCR breadth and depth. Among vaccine recipients, spike-specific TCR breadth exceeded that of placebo recipients.

The chain joins TRBV3-1 (or the pseudogene TRBV3-2) to TRBJ1-2; no definite D call. This TCR came from a person aged 18-65 years who received the Ad26.COV2.S COVID-19 vaccine or a placebo. The source was peripheral blood, collected in a trial of Ad26.COV2.S vaccine versus placebo. CDR3: CASSHPVGEYGYTF. The CDR3 DNA is TGTGCCAGCAGCCACCCGGTTGGGGAATATGGCTACACCTTC.